The source of this T cell receptor (beta chain) is a study of CD4 T cells in relation to SARS-CoV-2 and coronaviruses. Study background: Crossreactive spike epitopes shared across donors were mapped to their HLA restriction.

General study findings and limits: The cross-reactivity analysis covered only spike protein, not other viral proteins. Memory recall responses, not primary responses primed in culture, are what the assay detects.

On this clone: Its antigen is unidentified.

Assay: immunoSEQ multiplex PCR; the TCRdb copy retains only in-frame clones and omits some. The table shows approximately 60,000 clones, with roughly 94% occurring only once. The germline V gene has CDR1 SGHRS and CDR2 YFSETQ. Unmatched junction bases numbered 7, after V lost 4 bases and J lost 3 bases. CDR3 length: 16 residues. Naive and memory CD4+ T cells came from enriched cryopreserved PBMCs. The receptor was derived from an adult with COVID-19. The gene calls are TRBV5-1 and TRBJ2-7, with TRBD2 identical over 13 bases. Material: naive CD4+ T cells from PBMCs. Documented subset: naive CD4+ T cells isolated by negative enrichment. CDR3 in amino acids: CASSRETSGGNYEQYF. CDR3 DNA sequence: TGCGCCAGCAGCCGGGAGACTAGCGGGGGGAACTACGAGCAGTACTTC. The variable domain in full, completed from reference TRBV5-1 and TRBJ2-7, reads KAGVTQTPRYLIKTRGQQVTLSCSPISGHRSVSWYQQTPGQGLQFLFEYFSETQRNKGNFPGRFSGRQFSNSRSEMNVSTLELGDSALYLCASSRETSGGNYEQYFGPGTRLTVT.